This is a list of T cell receptor beta chains from one sample in a study of molecular identifiers for immune sequencing clone quantification. TCRdb reanalysed the PCR reads using MiXCR and keeps one entry per CDR3 protein. This table has around 480,000 distinct CDR3 sequences, 25% appearing once. The specimen was naive CD8+ T cells from blood, with Jurkat cell RNA spiked in. Receptor source: a human donor in good health. Some libraries in this study had Jurkat cell RNA spiked in. The conserved cysteine and the conserved F or W are not part of the CDR3 here.

>TRBJ2-7|TRBV20-1
SATLLGEQY
>TRBJ2-5|TRBV27
ASSPGTGANQETQY
>TRBJ2-1|TRBV15
ATSTPPEAISYNEQF
>TRBJ1-2|TRBV12-5
ASGAGSSYGYT
>TRBJ2-3|TRBV12-3/TRBV12-4
ASSFSDTQY
>TRBJ1-1|TRBV27
ASSLSAGSNTEAF
>TRBJ1-3|TRBV10-3
AISEFNSGNTIY
>TRBJ2-7|TRBV6-6
ASSLGTASEQY
>TRBJ2-3|TRBV20-1
SASFPGRSTDTQY
>TRBJ1-5|TRBV15
ATSTDRGQHQPQH
>TRBJ2-5|TRBV20-1
SASLLVETQY
>TRBJ2-6|TRBV24-1
ATSDSQTGGSGANVLT
>TRBJ1-4|TRBV28
ASSRHSGTGWEKLF
>TRBJ2-1|TRBV12-3/TRBV12-4
ASSSGLIEQF
>TRBJ2-2|TRBV5-5
ARSLYGGLNPGELF
>TRBJ1-1|TRBV28
ASSWRITEAF
>TRBJ2-3|TRBV9
ASSVTGEWTDTQY
>TRBJ1-1|TRBV7-9
ASSSRQAGRTEAF
>TRBJ2-7|TRBV7-9
ASIPRSGSDDEQY
>TRBJ2-3|TRBV4-3
ASSQDFRTSTDTQY
>TRBJ2-7|TRBV21-1
ASSKGDSYEQY